What follows are 20 T cell receptor beta chains derived from one specimen sequenced in a study of vaccination and CD4 T cells after COVID-19. Oncomine TCR Beta short-read sequencing was applied to DNA from cultured CD4+ T cells. TCRdb used MiXCR to reprocess the PCR reads, holding one entry per CDR3 protein. Of 20,000 to 25,000 distinct CDR3 sequences listed, about 62% are singletons. Stated treatment: 10-day PBMC culture with coronavirus spike peptide pools or control peptides (ViraFEST assay). These receptors lack a known antigen. Here the sequenced sample was CD4+ T cells from blood, cultured in vitro, taken before SARS-CoV-2 vaccination. The receptors shown here come from a human donor who received a COVID-19 vaccine.

V and J are TRBV6-1 and TRBJ1-4, with D possibly TRBD1 on 6 matching bases. Trimming left V 7 bases short and J 2 bases short, with 11 bases between. Germline V gene lookup returns CDR1 MNHNS and CDR2 SASEGT. This CDR3 is built from 14 residues. Here the CDR3 DNA reads TGTGCCAGCACCGCCAGGGGTACTAATGAAAAACTGTTTTTT. Encoded protein: CASTARGTNEKLFF.

The chain recombines TRBV5-1 with TRBJ2-5, with D perhaps matching TRBD1 (6 bases). The CDR3 covers 14 residues. Germline V gene data show CDR1 as SGHRS and CDR2 as YFSETQ. With 1 base removed from V and 5 bases from J, the gap between germline ends came to 12 bases. The CDR3 sequence is CASSLTGRGETQYF. The CDR3 DNA sequence: TGCGCCAGCAGCTTGACGGGCAGGGGCGAGACCCAGTACTTC.

The gene calls are TRBV20-1 and TRBJ2-3; TRBD2 matches 11 bases. The ends lost 3 bases at V and 2 bases at J; junction bases unmatched: 4. Germline V gene data show CDR1 as DFQATT and CDR2 as SNEGSKA (reference sequence). CDR3 length equals 15 residues. The CDR3 DNA is TGCAGTGCTAGGTTAGCGGGGGGGGCCACAGATACGCAGTATTTT. This codes for CSARLAGGATDTQYF.

This chain uses TRBV19 with TRBJ2-7; a possible D gene is TRBD2 (6 bases). Germline assignment: CDR1 LNHDA and CDR2 SQIVND (reference sequence). The CDR3 contains 15 residues. The V end lost 7 bases, the J end lost 2 bases, and 18 bases lay between the germline ends. CDR3 sequence reads: CASTPPGGSPYEQYF. The CDR3 DNA follows: TGTGCCAGTACCCCCCCCGGGGGATCTCCCTACGAGCAGTACTTC.

V and J are TRBV7-3 and TRBJ1-4; D uncertain. Between the trimmed V and J ends, which lost 0 bases and 5 bases, there was a span of 16 bases. The germline V gene has CDR1 SGHTA and CDR2 FQGTGA. This CDR3 is built from 17 residues. CDR3 bases: TGTGCCAGCAGCTTAACTCAAGTCCGGGATCCAAATGAAAAACTGTTTTTT. Encoded protein: CASSLTQVRDPNEKLFF.

The chain uses TRBV21-1 and TRBJ2-4; the table's D call, TRBD1, was not checked against the DNA. TRBV21-1 is a pseudogene segment. This CDR3 has 20 amino acids. CDR3 protein: CASSKARQGIGPRAKNIQYF. The CDR3 bases are TGTGCCAGCAGCAAAGCACGACAGGGTATTGGGCCCCGTGCCAAAAACATTCAGTACTTC.

This rearrangement joins TRBV30 to TRBJ2-7, with TRBD1 matching over 8 bases. CDR3 length equals 16 residues. V shed 0 bases and J 0 bases; nucleotides not matched to a gene: 7. Germline V gives CDR1 GTSNPN, CDR2 SVGIG (reference sequence). CDR3 region: CAWSVLLGTGSYEQYF. In DNA, the CDR3 is TGTGCCTGGAGTGTACTATTAGGGACAGGCTCCTACGAGCAGTACTTC.

This chain joins TRBV30 and TRBJ2-3, with 11 bases identical to TRBD2. CDR1 and CDR2 (germline): GTSNPN, SVGIG (reference sequence). The CDR3 covers 17 residues. Germline trimming cut 1 base from V and 2 bases from J; bases unmatched to any gene: 8. CDR3 amino acids: CAWSEGLAGGTTDTQYF. In DNA form, the CDR3 reads TGTGCCTGGAGTGAGGGCCTAGCGGGGGGAACCACAGATACGCAGTATTTT.

The J gene is TRBJ2-5, the V gene TRBV20-1, with TRBD2 identical over 12 bases. J was trimmed by 2 bases and V by 6 bases; bases with no gene match: 13. CDR1 and CDR2 (germline): DFQATT, SNEGSKA (reference sequence). CDR3 length: 17 residues. In DNA form, the CDR3 reads TGCAGTGCCTCCGGGACTAGCGGGTCCCGGGGGCAAGAGACCCAGTACTTC. It specifies CSASGTSGSRGQETQYF.

The CDR3 sequence is CATSDGQGAGGEGEAFF. Written as DNA, the CDR3 is TGTGCCACCAGTGACGGACAGGGCGCAGGGGGTGAAGGTGAAGCTTTCTTT. The chain joins TRBV24-1 to TRBJ1-1, with TRBD1 matching over 8 bases. V gave up 4 bases and J gave up 7 bases; unmatched junction bases: 16. Germline values: CDR1 KGHDR, CDR2 SFDVKD. CDR3 size: 17 residues.

The gene calls are TRBV10-3 and TRBJ2-5; 8 nucleotides align to TRBD2. The CDR3 is 14 amino acids. V shed 2 bases, J shed 5 bases, and the junction held 4 bases outside the gene matches. Germline V lookup: CDR1 ENHRY, CDR2 SYGVKD. CDR3 nucleotides: TGTGCCATCAGTGAGGGACTAGCAGCCGAGACCCAGTACTTC. Its translation: CAISEGLAAETQYF.

This clonotype was picked up a small number of times. The CDR3 here is CASSSPNGQYF. The CDR3 region has the DNA TGTGCCAGCAGTTCACCTAACGGCCAGTACTTC. V usage is TRBV12-3 or TRBV12-4 and J usage is TRBJ2-5, with no clear D. This CDR3 comprises 11 residues. Trimming left V 4 bases short and J 10 bases short, with 10 bases between.

The chain links TRBV2 to TRBJ2-5, with 11 bases that match TRBD1. Germline loops: CDR1 SNHLY, CDR2 FYNNEI. Trimming cost V 5 bases and J 5 bases; bases outside gene matches: 7. The CDR3 runs to 15 residues. The CDR3 reads CASSLRTGGMETQYF. The CDR3 region has the DNA TGTGCCAGCAGTCTTAGGACAGGGGGCATGGAGACCCAGTACTTC.

The chain is built from TRBV6-5 and TRBJ1-1, with a weak D call TRBD1 (6 bases). CDR1 and CDR2 (germline): MNHEY, SVGAGI. The germline V and J ends were trimmed by 2 bases and 5 bases, with 18 bases remaining between them. The CDR3 is 16 amino acids. CDR3 coding DNA: TGTGCCAGCAGTTACGGTTTCCTGGGGGGCGGAACTGAAGCTTTCTTT. Translation gives CASSYGFLGGGTEAFF.

This clonotype was seen a handful of times. V gene TRBV20-1 combines with J gene TRBJ2-7; TRBD2 matches 7 bases. CDR3 length equals 14 residues. Losses at the gene ends were 3 bases for V and 0 bases for J; bases not matched to a gene: 5. From germline, CDR1 is DFQATT and CDR2 SNEGSKA (reference sequence). The CDR3 sequence: CSASPAGNSYEQYF. The CDR3, as DNA: TGCAGTGCTAGTCCAGCGGGAAACTCCTACGAGCAGTACTTC.

The DNA for the CDR3 is TGTGCCAGTAGCAGGGATTCCTCCTATAATTCACCCCTCCACTTT. Its translation: CASSRDSSYNSPLHF. The chain couples TRBV19 to TRBJ1-6, with a weak D call TRBD1 (5 bases). The V gene's germline CDR1 is LNHDA and CDR2 SQIVND (reference sequence). Trimming removed 6 bases at V and 0 bases at J, with 9 bases between. CDR3 length equals 15 residues. The full variable domain, rest sourced from reference TRBV19 and TRBJ1-6, is DGGITQSPKYLFRKEGQNVTLSCEQNLNHDAMYWYRQDPGQGLRLIYYSQIVNDFQKGDIAEGYSVSREKKESFPLTVTSAQKNPTAFYLCASSRDSSYNSPLHFGNGTRLTVT.

This sequence joins TRBV5-5 and TRBJ2-3; 8 positions agree with TRBD1. J lost 3 bases, V lost 4 bases, and 7 bases had no gene match. The germline CDR1 and CDR2 sequences are SGHKS and YYEKEE (reference sequence). The CDR3 has 15 residues. Here the CDR3 reads CASSLDRVVTDTQYF. The CDR3 nucleotides read TGTGCCAGCAGCCTGGACAGGGTAGTAACAGATACGCAGTATTTT.

A single count supports this clonotype. The chain uses TRBV25-1 and TRBJ2-1; 8 nucleotides align to TRBD1. The CDR3 is 13 residues long. The germline gives CDR1 MGHDK, CDR2 SYGVNS. V shed 6 bases, J shed 7 bases, and the junction held 5 bases outside the gene matches. Written as DNA, the CDR3 is TGTGCCAGCAGGGATAACAGGGGGAATGAGCAGTTCTTC. This translates into CASRDNRGNEQFF.

The chain links TRBV6-1 to TRBJ1-1; a possible D gene is TRBD1 (6 bases). Germline assignment: CDR1 MNHNS and CDR2 SASEGT. The CDR3 runs 15 residues. Trimming took 4 bases from V and 1 from J, leaving 13 bases between them. Written as DNA, the CDR3 is TGTGCCAGCAGTGTCGAGGGGGGGACGAACACTGAAGCTTTCTTT. Protein product: CASSVEGGTNTEAFF.

This clonotype was recorded a few times. This chain connects TRBV7-9 to TRBJ1-5; 9 bases are shared with TRBD1. There are 16 residues in the CDR3. CDR1 SEHNR and CDR2 FQNEAQ come from the germline V gene (reference sequence). V shed 4 bases, J shed 4 bases, and the junction held 8 bases outside the gene matches. CDR3 bases: TGTGCCAGCAGCTCATCGGACAGGGGCTTGAATCAGCCCCAGCATTTT. Translation: CASSSSDRGLNQPQHF. The full variable domain, completed using reference TRBV7-9 and TRBJ1-5, is DTGVSQNPRHKITKRGQNVTFRCDPISEHNRLYWYRQTLGQGPEFLTYFQNEAQLEKSRLLSDRFSAERPKGSFSTLEIQRTEQGDSAMYLCASSSSDRGLNQPQHFGDGTRLSIL.